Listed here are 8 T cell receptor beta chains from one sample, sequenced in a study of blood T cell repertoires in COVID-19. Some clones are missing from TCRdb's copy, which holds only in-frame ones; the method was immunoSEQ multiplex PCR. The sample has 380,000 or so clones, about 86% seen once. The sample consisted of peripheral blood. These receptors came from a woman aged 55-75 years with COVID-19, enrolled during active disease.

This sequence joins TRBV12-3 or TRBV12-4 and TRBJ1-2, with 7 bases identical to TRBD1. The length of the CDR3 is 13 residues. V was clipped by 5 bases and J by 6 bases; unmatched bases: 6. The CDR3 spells CASSQPDRDGYTF. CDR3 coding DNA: TGTGCCAGCAGTCAGCCCGACAGGGATGGCTACACCTTC.

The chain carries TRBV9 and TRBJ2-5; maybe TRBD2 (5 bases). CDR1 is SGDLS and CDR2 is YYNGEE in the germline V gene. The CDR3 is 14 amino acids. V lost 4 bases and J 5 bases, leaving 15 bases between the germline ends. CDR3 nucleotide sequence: TGTGCCAGCAGCCCCGGAGGCGTTAGGGAGACCCAGTACTTC. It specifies CASSPGGVRETQYF. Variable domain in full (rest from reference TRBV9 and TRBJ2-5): DSGVTQTPKHLITATGQRVTLRCSPRSGDLSVYWYQQSLDQGLQFLIQYYNGEERAKGNILERFSAQQFPDLHSELNLSSLELGDSALYFCASSPGGVRETQYFGPGTRLLVL.

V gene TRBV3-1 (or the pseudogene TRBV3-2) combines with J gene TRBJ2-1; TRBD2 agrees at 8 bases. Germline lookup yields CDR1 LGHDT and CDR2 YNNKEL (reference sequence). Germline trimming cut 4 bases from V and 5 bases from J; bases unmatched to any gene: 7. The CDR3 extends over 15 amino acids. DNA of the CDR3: TGTGCCAGCAGCCGAGGGACTAGTGGGGACAATGAGCAGTTCTTC. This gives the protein CASSRGTSGDNEQFF.

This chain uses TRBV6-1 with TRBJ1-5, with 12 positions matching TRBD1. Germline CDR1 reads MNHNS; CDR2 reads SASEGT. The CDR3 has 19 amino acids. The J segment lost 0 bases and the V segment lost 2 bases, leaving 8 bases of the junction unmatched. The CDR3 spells CASSERGQGAPYSNQPQHF. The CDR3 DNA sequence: TGTGCCAGCAGTGAAAGGGGACAGGGGGCCCCTTATAGCAATCAGCCCCAGCATTTT.

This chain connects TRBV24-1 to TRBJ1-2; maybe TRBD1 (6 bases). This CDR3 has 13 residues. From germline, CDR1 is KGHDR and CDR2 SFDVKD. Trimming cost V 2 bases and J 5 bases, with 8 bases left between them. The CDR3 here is CATSDSQGYGYTF. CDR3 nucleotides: TGTGCCACCAGTGATTCCCAGGGGTATGGCTACACCTTC.

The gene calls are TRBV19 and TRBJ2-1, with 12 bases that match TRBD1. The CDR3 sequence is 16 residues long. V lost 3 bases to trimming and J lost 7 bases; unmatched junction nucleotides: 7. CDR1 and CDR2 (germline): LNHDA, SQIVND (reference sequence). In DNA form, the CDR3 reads TGTGCCAGTAGTATTAGGGGACAGGGGGCGCTGAATGAGCAGTTCTTC. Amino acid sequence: CASSIRGQGALNEQFF.

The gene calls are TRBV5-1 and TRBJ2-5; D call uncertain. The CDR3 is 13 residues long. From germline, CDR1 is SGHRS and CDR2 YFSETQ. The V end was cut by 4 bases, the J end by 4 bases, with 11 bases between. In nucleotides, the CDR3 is TGCGCCAGCAGCCCCAGTCCCTTAGAGACCCAGTACTTC. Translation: CASSPSPLETQYF.

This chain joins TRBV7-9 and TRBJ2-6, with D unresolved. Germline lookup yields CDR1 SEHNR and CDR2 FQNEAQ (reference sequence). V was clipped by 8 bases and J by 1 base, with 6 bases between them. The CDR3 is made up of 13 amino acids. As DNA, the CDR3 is TGTGCCAGCTGGGCTTCTGGGGCCAACGTCCTGACTTTC. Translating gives CASWASGANVLTF.